The clone carrying this T cell receptor beta chain has just one count. The data are from a study of blood T cell repertoires in COVID-19. Study at large: The United States, Italy and Spain provided the acute and convalescent COVID-19 samples.

Germline V gene lookup returns CDR1 SGHTA and CDR2 FQGNSA. The CDR3 is 15 residues long. The junction had 6 bases not matched to a gene; V was cut back by 4 bases and J by 4 bases. Sequencing was performed with immunoSEQ multiplex PCR; in TCRdb, only in-frame clones are kept and a portion is missing. Found here are roughly 50,000 clones, 75% to 90% of them singletons; the top ten hold around an eighth. Sequenced input: peripheral blood. This chain joins TRBV7-2 and TRBJ2-3; TRBD2 matches 9 bases. This receptor was obtained from a woman aged 55-70 years with active COVID-19. In nucleotides, the CDR3 is TGTGCCAGCAGCTCCTCGGGCGGGGGGGCAGATACGCAGTATTTT. Amino acid sequence: CASSSSGGGADTQYF.